This TCR beta chain is from a study of beta chain features in type 1 diabetes. General study findings and limits: Sampled from patients, naive, central memory and Treg TCRB repertoires appeared more similar than those sampled from healthy donors.

This clone was detected only a few times. As yet, its antigen is unknown. The identical CDR3 is also encoded by other nucleotide sequences in the sample. Germline values: CDR1 SGDLS, CDR2 YYNGEE. CDR3 size: 15 residues. The junction had 1 base not matched to a gene; V was cut back by 0 bases and J by 0 bases. Expressed TCRB transcripts got sequenced, as all isolated RNA was reverse transcribed. Some clones are missing from TCRdb's copy, which holds only in-frame ones; the method was immunoSEQ multiplex PCR. This table has roughly 380,000 clones, about 18% appearing once. Sequencing used naive CD4+ T cells from blood. The V and J genes are TRBV9 and TRBJ2-3; 7 bases map to TRBD1. The origin of this receptor is a woman under 30 in good health. The CDR3 is CASSVGQGSTDTQYF. As DNA, the CDR3 is TGTGCCAGCAGCGTAGGACAGGGTAGCACAGATACGCAGTATTTT.